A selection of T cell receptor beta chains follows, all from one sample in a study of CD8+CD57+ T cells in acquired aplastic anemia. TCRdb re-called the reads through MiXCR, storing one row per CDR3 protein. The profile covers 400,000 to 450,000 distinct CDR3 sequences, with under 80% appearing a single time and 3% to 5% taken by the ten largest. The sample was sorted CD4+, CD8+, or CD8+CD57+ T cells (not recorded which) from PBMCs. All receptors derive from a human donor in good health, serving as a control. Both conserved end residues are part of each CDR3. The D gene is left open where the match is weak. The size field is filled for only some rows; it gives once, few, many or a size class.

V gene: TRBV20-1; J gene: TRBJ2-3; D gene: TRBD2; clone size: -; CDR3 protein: CSSEAGLAGGVTDTQYF; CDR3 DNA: TGCAGTAGTGAAGCGGGACTAGCGGGAGGAGTCACAGATACGCAGTATTTT
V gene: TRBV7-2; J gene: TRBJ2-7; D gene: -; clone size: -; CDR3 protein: CASSVGLLLAGLIF; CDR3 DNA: TGTGCCAGCAGTGTAGGGTTACTGCTCGCCGGGCTGATCTTC
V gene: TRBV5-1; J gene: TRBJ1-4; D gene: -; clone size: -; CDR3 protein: CASSLAGTNEKLFF; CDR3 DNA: TGTGCCAGCAGCTTGGCAGGAACGAATGAAAAACTGTTTTTT
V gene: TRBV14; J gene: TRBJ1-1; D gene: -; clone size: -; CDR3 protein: CASYKRVGEAFF; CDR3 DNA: TGTGCCAGCTATAAAAGGGTTGGAGAAGCTTTCTTT
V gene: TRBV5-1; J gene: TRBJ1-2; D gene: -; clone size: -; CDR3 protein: CASSLGSCGYTF; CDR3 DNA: TGTGCCAGCAGTTTGGGGTCTTGTGGCTACACCTTC
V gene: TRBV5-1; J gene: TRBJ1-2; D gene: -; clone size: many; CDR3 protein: CASSLRGGGTSSYGYTF; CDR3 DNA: TGCGCCAGCAGCTTGAGAGGAGGAGGGACCTCCAGCTATGGCTACACCTTC
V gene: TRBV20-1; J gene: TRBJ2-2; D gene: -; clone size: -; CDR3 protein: CSARGIEAGELFF; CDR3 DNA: TGCAGTGCTAGGGGGATTGAGGCCGGGGAGCTGTTTTTT
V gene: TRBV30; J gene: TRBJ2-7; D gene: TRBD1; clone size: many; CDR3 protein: CAWRQGTVPWEQYF; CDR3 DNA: TGTGCCTGGAGGCAAGGGACAGTCCCCTGGGAGCAGTACTTC
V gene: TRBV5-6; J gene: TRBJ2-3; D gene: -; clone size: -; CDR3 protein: CASSPYGQNTDTQYF; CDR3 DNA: TGTGCCAGCAGCCCCTACGGACAGAACACAGATACGCAGTATTTT
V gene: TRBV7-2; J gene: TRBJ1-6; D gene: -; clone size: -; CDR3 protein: CASSPTLASTPLFF; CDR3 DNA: TGCGCCAGCAGCCCGACACTCGCGTCTACCCCCCTCTTCTTT
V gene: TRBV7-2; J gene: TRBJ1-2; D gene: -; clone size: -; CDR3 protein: CASSREGLDGCYF; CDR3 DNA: TGTGCCAGCAGCCGGGAGGGGCTCGATGGCTGCTACTTC
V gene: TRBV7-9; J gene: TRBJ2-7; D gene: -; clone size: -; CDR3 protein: CASSRAEGAYEQYF; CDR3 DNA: TGTGCCAGCAGCCGCGCCGAGGGAGCCTACGAGCAGTACTTC
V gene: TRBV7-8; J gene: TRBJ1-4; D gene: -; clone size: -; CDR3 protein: CASSGDRGTNEKLFF; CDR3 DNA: TGTGCCAGCAGCGGAGATCGGGGAACTAATGAAAAACTGTTTTTT
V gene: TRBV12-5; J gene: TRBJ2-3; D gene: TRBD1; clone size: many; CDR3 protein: CATRWTGERTDTQYF; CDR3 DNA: TGTGCTACCCGTTGGACAGGCGAGCGCACAGATACGCAGTATTTT
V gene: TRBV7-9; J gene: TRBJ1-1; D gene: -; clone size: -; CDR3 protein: CASSRTDSYTYGYF; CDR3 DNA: TGTGCCAGCAGCCGTACGGACAGTTACACCTATGGCTACTTT
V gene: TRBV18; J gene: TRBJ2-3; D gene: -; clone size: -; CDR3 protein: CASSPGAGTDTQYF; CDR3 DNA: TGTGCCAGCTCACCCGGGGCCGGGACAGATACGCAGTATTTT
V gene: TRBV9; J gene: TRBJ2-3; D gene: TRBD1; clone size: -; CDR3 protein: CASSASETGTDTQYF; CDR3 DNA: TGTGCCAGCAGCGCCTCCGAGACAGGGACAGATACGCAGTATTTT
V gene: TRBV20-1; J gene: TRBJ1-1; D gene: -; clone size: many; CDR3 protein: CSARRGATEAFF; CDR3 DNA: TGCAGTGCCCGTCGAGGGGCGACTGAAGCTTTCTTT
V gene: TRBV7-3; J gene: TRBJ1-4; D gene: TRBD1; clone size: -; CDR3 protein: CASSLGTGTVEKLFF; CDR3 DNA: TGTGCCAGCAGCTTAGGGACCGGGACAGTAGAAAAACTGTTTTTT
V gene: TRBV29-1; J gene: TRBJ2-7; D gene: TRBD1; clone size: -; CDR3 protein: CSVTGTGGYEQYF; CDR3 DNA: TGCAGCGTTACCGGGACAGGGGGATACGAGCAGTACTTC
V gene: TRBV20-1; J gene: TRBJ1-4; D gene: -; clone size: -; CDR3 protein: CSADRLAGLLF; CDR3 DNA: TGCAGTGCTGACAGACTAGCGGGACTCCTTTTT
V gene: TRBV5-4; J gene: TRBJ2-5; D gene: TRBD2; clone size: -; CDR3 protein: CASSSGTIQETQYF; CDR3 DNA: TGTGCCAGCAGCTCCGGGACTATCCAAGAGACCCAGTACTTC
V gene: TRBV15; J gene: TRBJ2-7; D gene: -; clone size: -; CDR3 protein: CATSRGGRQGPYEQYF; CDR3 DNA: TGTGCCACCAGCAGAGGGGGCCGTCAGGGGCCCTACGAGCAGTACTTC
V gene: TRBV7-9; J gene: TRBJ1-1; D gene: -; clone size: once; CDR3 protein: CASSRLYGDGEAFF; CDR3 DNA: TGCGCCAGCAGCCGCCTTTATGGTGACGGTGAAGCTTTCTTT
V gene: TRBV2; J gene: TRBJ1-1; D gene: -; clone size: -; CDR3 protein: CASSGSDKANTEAFF; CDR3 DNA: TGTGCCAGCAGTGGTTCGGACAAGGCGAACACTGAAGCTTTCTTT
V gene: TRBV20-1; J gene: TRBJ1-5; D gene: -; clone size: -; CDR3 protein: CSARGGEGNQPQHF; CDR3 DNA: TGCAGTGCCAGAGGGGGGGAGGGTAATCAGCCCCAGCATTTT
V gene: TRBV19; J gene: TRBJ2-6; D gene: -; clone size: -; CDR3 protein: CASGIEGANVLTF; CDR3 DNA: TGTGCCAGTGGTATAGAGGGGGCCAACGTCCTGACTTTC
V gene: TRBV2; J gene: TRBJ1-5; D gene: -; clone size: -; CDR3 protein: CASRQTVEGNTIDF; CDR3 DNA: TGTGCCAGCAGGCAGACAGTGGAGGGAAACACCATAGATTTT
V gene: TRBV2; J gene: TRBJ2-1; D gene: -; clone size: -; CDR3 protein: CASSYSTWDEQLF; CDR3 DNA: TGTGCCAGCAGTTACTCGACGTGGGATGAGCAGCTCTTC
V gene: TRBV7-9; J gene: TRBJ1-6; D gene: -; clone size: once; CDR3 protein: CASSFGRYNSPILF; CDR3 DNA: TGTGCCAGCAGTTTCGGGCGGTATAATTCACCCATCCTCTTT
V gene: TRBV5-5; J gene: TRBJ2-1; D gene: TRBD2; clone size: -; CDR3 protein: CARSTTGGGAVEQFF; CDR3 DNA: TGTGCCAGAAGCACCACCGGGGGGGGGGCGGTTGAGCAGTTCTTC
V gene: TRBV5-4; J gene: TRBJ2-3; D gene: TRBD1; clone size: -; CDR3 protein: CASSGRQGTDTQYF; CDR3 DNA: TGTGCCAGCAGCGGTCGACAGGGTACAGATACGCAGTATTTT
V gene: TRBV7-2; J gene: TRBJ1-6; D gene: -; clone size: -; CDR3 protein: CASSLGPGNTILFF; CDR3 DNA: TGTGCCAGCAGCTTAGGTCCTGGTAACACCATACTTTTTTTT
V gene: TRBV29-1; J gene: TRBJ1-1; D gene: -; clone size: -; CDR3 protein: CSVGDGGNQEAFF; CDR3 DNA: TGCAGCGTTGGAGACGGTGGCAACCAGGAAGCTTTCTTT
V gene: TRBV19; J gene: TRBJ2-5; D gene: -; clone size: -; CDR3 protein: CASSIGGGSQETQYF; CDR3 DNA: TGTGCCAGTAGTATAGGAGGCGGAAGCCAAGAGACCCAGTACTTC